These 32 T cell receptor beta chains originate from one sample sequenced in a study of CD8 T cells in Susac syndrome. Reverse transcription of roughly 0.45 to 1 ug RNA was carried out with random hexamers. One entry per CDR3 protein, called by TCRdb with MiXCR from the immunoSEQ multiplex PCR reads. The top ten hold 0.16% of the sample, which has about 150,000 distinct CDR3 sequences, 85% to 95% seen once. Sample: CD4+ T cells from PBMCs. The receptors shown here come from a human donor with Susac syndrome.

This chain joins TRBV29-1 and TRBJ2-3, with D perhaps TRBD2 (7 bases). The CDR3 contains 13 residues. Germline loops: CDR1 SQVTM, CDR2 ANQGSEA. Trimming took 5 bases from V and 0 from J, leaving 9 bases between them. The CDR3 loop is CSVRGASTDTQYF. CDR3 DNA: TGCAGCGTTCGGGGGGCCAGCACAGATACGCAGTATTTT.

The J gene is TRBJ1-2, the V gene TRBV11-2; no clear D gene. V shed 5 bases and J shed 0 bases, with 19 bases lying between them. In germline, CDR1 is SGHAT, CDR2 FQNNGV. The CDR3 extends over 17 amino acids. The CDR3 reads CASSPSTGRSPNYGYTF. For the CDR3, the DNA is TGTGCCAGCAGCCCCTCTACGGGCAGGAGCCCTAACTATGGCTACACCTTC.

The J gene is TRBJ1-1, the V gene TRBV6-4; D is perhaps TRBD1 (6 bases). V lost 6 bases to trimming and J lost 0 bases, with 14 bases between them. Germline CDR1 and CDR2: MRHNA and SNTAGT. This CDR3 region has 15 residues. For the CDR3, the DNA is TGTGCCAGCAGAACTACAGGGCTTCTGAACACTGAAGCTTTCTTT. Its translation is CASRTTGLLNTEAFF.

This chain joins TRBV3-1 and TRBJ1-1; 8 nucleotides align to TRBD1. The CDR3 has 12 amino acids. CDR1 is LGHDT, CDR2 YNNKEL, per germline (reference sequence). V dropped 4 bases and J dropped 9; count of bases not matched to a gene: 4. The CDR3 bases are TGTGCCAGCAGCCCCGGGACAGGACAAGCTTTCTTT. Amino acids: CASSPGTGQAFF.

CDR3 DNA: TGTGCCAGCTCACCATTCCCGGGGGGGCCGGATACGCAGTATTTT. As protein: CASSPFPGGPDTQYF. This chain uses TRBV18 with TRBJ2-3; 8 nucleotides line up with TRBD2. CDR1 and CDR2 (germline): KGHSH, LQKENI. The CDR3 totals 15 residues. Unmatched junction bases numbered 7, after V lost 2 bases and J lost 6 bases.

V usage is TRBV19 and J usage is TRBJ1-6; D is undetermined. The germline V and J ends were trimmed by 5 bases and 3 bases, with 17 bases remaining between them. CDR3 length: 17 amino acids. Germline assignment: CDR1 LNHDA and CDR2 SQIVND (reference sequence). The CDR3 bases are TGTGCCAGTAGTCCGAGGGAGGGTGGAATCTATAATTCACCCCTCCACTTT. Translated: CASSPREGGIYNSPLHF.

This rearrangement joins TRBV5-4 to TRBJ2-1; maybe TRBD1 (6 bases). Trimming stripped 0 bases from V and 3 bases from J, with 13 bases between. CDR1 is SGHNT, CDR2 YYREEE, per germline (reference sequence). The CDR3 is 16 residues long. The CDR3, as DNA: TGTGCCAGCAGCTTGGCCGGCAGGGGAAGCTACAATGAGCAGTTCTTC. Protein: CASSLAGRGSYNEQFF.

The rearrangement uses TRBV5-6 and TRBJ2-7, with D unresolved. CDR1 SGHDT and CDR2 YYEEEE come from the germline V gene. The V end was cut by 3 bases, the J end by 0 bases, with 13 bases between. The CDR3 is 15 residues long. CDR3 sequence: CASSSLGQSSYEQYF. Here the CDR3 DNA reads TGTGCCAGCAGCTCGTTAGGGCAAAGCTCCTACGAGCAGTACTTC.

The rearrangement joins TRBV7-3 to TRBJ1-2; no reliable D call. Germline CDR1 reads SGHTA; CDR2 reads FQGTGA. The ends were cut back, 0 bases at V and 5 bases at J, with 7 bases in the middle. The CDR3 runs 13 residues. In DNA, the CDR3 is TGTGCCAGCAGCTTAACGGGAGCGTATGGCTACACCTTC. Protein sequence: CASSLTGAYGYTF.

The V call is TRBV15, the J call TRBJ2-7, with 10 bases identical to TRBD2. This CDR3 is built from 20 residues. CDR1 is LNHNV, CDR2 YYDKDF, per germline (reference sequence). V lost 0 bases, J lost 3 bases, and 17 bases stayed unmatched. The CDR3 nucleotides read TGTGCCACCAGCAGAGATCGATTCCGGATCGCGGCTAGCGGGAGCTACGAGCAGTACTTC. Its translation: CATSRDRFRIAASGSYEQYF.

The chain uses TRBV6-2 or TRBV6-3 and TRBJ1-2, with 7 bases identical to TRBD1. The germline CDR1 and CDR2 sequences are MNHEY and SVGEGT. J gave up 2 bases and V 2 bases, and 5 bases lay outside the gene matches. The CDR3 is 15 amino acids. CDR3 residues: CASSYEGAGNYGYTF. CDR3 DNA sequence: TGTGCCAGCAGTTACGAGGGGGCAGGAAACTATGGCTACACCTTC.

V gene TRBV29-1 combines with J gene TRBJ2-3; 12 nucleotides match TRBD1. Germline CDR1 and CDR2: SQVTM and ANQGSEA. Trimming took 7 bases from V and 4 from J; bases not matched to a gene: 15. The CDR3 extends over 17 amino acids. In nucleotides, the CDR3 is TGCAGCGCCGCCGGGACAGGGGGCGCAGGGATGGCAGATACGCAGTATTTT. This codes for CSAAGTGGAGMADTQYF.

In its sample, this clonotype was seen once. The chain is built from TRBV3-1 and TRBJ2-7; 7 bases are a match to TRBD1. Germline V gene sequence: CDR1 LGHDT, CDR2 YNNKEL (reference sequence). This CDR3 has 15 amino acids. The junction had 3 bases not matched to a gene; V was cut back by 1 base and J by 0 bases. The CDR3: CASSQGTGGSYEQYF. For the CDR3, the DNA is TGTGCCAGCAGCCAAGGGACAGGCGGCTCCTACGAGCAGTACTTC.

This chain joins TRBV29-1 and TRBJ2-1; 8 nucleotides match TRBD1. Per the germline V gene, CDR1 is SQVTM and CDR2 is ANQGSEA. Trimming cost V 3 bases and J 3 bases; bases outside gene matches: 4. This CDR3 is built from 14 residues. CDR3 in amino acids: CSVDSGTGYNEQFF. CDR3 coding DNA: TGCAGCGTTGATTCCGGGACAGGCTACAATGAGCAGTTCTTC.

The chain links TRBV20-1 to TRBJ2-1, with unresolved D. CDR3 size: 13 residues. The germline V gene encodes CDR1 DFQATT and CDR2 SNEGSKA (reference sequence). V lost 4 bases and J 2 bases, leaving 9 bases between the germline ends. CDR3 in amino acids: CSAISVPYNEQFF. For the CDR3, the DNA is TGCAGTGCTATTTCAGTCCCCTACAATGAGCAGTTCTTC.

This chain links TRBV5-1 with TRBJ2-2; TRBD2 aligns across 14 bases. The CDR3 has 14 amino acids. V shed 7 bases, J shed 4 bases, and the junction held 0 bases outside the gene matches. CDR1 is SGHRS, CDR2 YFSETQ, per germline. The CDR3 DNA follows: TGCGCCAGCGGGACTAGCGGGAGCACCGGGGAGCTGTTTTTT. Translated: CASGTSGSTGELFF.

V and J are TRBV6-2 or TRBV6-3 and TRBJ2-7; D not certain. The CDR3 is made up of 13 amino acids. Trimming stripped 2 bases from V and 6 bases from J, with 11 bases between. Germline V lookup: CDR1 MNHEY, CDR2 SVGEGT. CDR3 loop: CASSYPVGSEQYF. The DNA of the CDR3 is TGTGCCAGCAGTTACCCAGTCGGTTCCGAGCAGTACTTC.

The chain carries TRBV5-1 and TRBJ2-3, with TRBD2 matching 8 bases. Per germline, CDR1 SGHRS and CDR2 YFSETQ. V shed 2 bases and J 5 bases; nucleotides not matched to a gene: 7. CDR3 length: 15 residues. The CDR3 coding sequence is TGCGCCAGCAGCTTACGGTCGGGGGGGCAAGATACGCAGTATTTT. The encoded protein is CASSLRSGGQDTQYF.

The chain links TRBV20-1 to TRBJ2-3; D gene unclear. V was clipped by 0 bases and J by 3 bases, with 4 bases between them. This CDR3 spans 12 amino acids. Germline lookup yields CDR1 DFQATT and CDR2 SNEGSKA (reference sequence). The CDR3 DNA sequence: TGCAGTGCTAGAGATTATACAGATACGCAGTATTTT. It codes for CSARDYTDTQYF.

The chain couples TRBV6-5 to TRBJ2-7, with D perhaps matching TRBD1 (6 bases). This CDR3 comprises 11 residues. V gave up 10 bases and J gave up 6 bases, with 13 bases separating them. Germline V gives CDR1 MNHEY, CDR2 SVGAGI. The CDR3 region is CATSQGSEQYF. In nucleotides, the CDR3 is TGTGCCACCTCGCAGGGGAGCGAGCAGTACTTC.

The chain links TRBV5-1 to TRBJ2-5; D possibly uses TRBD1 or TRBD2 (5 bases each). Germline-derived CDR1 and CDR2 are SGHRS and YFSETQ. The V end lost 2 bases, the J end lost 4 bases, and 15 bases lay between the germline ends. The CDR3 length is 15 residues. The CDR3 coding sequence is TGCGCCAGCAGCTTTGGGACCGAGGCACGAGAGACCCAGTACTTC. It specifies CASSFGTEARETQYF.

V gene TRBV9 combines with J gene TRBJ1-1; no clear D gene. This CDR3 spans 15 amino acids. Trimming pared 0 bases from V and 1 base from J, leaving 10 bases between. Germline CDR1 SGDLS, CDR2 YYNGEE. DNA of the CDR3: TGTGCCAGCAGCGTAGGGAACCATGAGAACACTGAAGCTTTCTTT. Its protein is CASSVGNHENTEAFF.

The rearrangement uses TRBV14 and TRBJ2-2, with unresolved D. The CDR3 length is 11 residues. V lost 8 bases, J lost 6 bases, and 7 bases lay in between. Germline CDR1 SGHDN, CDR2 FVKESK. This CDR3 reads CASRLAGELFF. The CDR3 DNA is TGTGCCAGCCGACTCGCCGGGGAGCTGTTTTTT. Full variable domain (remainder filled in from reference TRBV14 and TRBJ2-2): EAGVTQFPSHSVIEKGQTVTLRCDPISGHDNLYWYRRVMGKEIKFLLHFVKESKQDESGMPNNRFLAERTGGTYSTLKVQPAELEDSGVYFCASRLAGELFFGEGSRLTVL.

This chain connects TRBV9 to TRBJ2-3, with TRBD2 matching 8 bases. Germline lookup yields CDR1 SGDLS and CDR2 YYNGEE. V lost 2 bases and J lost 1; bases outside the gene matches: 3. The length of the CDR3 is 15 residues. CDR3 loop: CASSVRAGGTDTQYF. The CDR3 DNA sequence: TGTGCCAGCAGCGTCCGAGCGGGGGGCACAGATACGCAGTATTTT.

The rearrangement joins TRBV7-8 to TRBJ2-3; D unresolved. The CDR3 is 15 amino acids. The V end was cut by 2 bases, the J end by 5 bases, with 14 bases between. Germline CDR1 and CDR2: SGHVS and FQNEAQ. Written as DNA, the CDR3 is TGTGCCAGCAGCTTAACAAGGGTCCCTGGAGATACGCAGTATTTT. Its protein is CASSLTRVPGDTQYF.

The gene calls are TRBV25-1 and TRBJ1-2; TRBD1 matches 9 bases. Germline V gene sequence: CDR1 MGHDK, CDR2 SYGVNS. The V segment lost 6 bases and the J segment 2 bases; nucleotides outside the gene matches: 7. The CDR3 is 15 residues long. The CDR3 DNA reads TGTGCCAGCAGCGCTCCGGACAGGGGAAACTATGGCTACACCTTC. Encoded protein: CASSAPDRGNYGYTF.

V gene TRBV6-6 combines with J gene TRBJ2-1; 7 nucleotides align to TRBD1. J lost 9 bases, V lost 8 bases, and 13 bases had no gene match. CDR3 length: 14 residues. Per the germline V gene, CDR1 is MNHNY and CDR2 is SVGAGI (reference sequence). This CDR3 reads CASCWGRGWGEQFF. The CDR3 DNA is TGTGCCAGCTGTTGGGGCAGGGGGTGGGGTGAGCAGTTCTTC.

This chain uses TRBV25-1 with TRBJ1-2, with a tentative D call TRBD1 (5 bases). Looked up from germline, CDR1 is MGHDK and CDR2 is SYGVNS. The V end was cut by 5 bases, the J end by 2 bases, with 9 bases between. The CDR3 totals 13 residues. In DNA form, the CDR3 reads TGTGCCAGCAGTAACCCAGGGAACTATGGCTACACCTTC. It is translated as CASSNPGNYGYTF.

The rearrangement links TRBV9 to TRBJ2-2; D gene unclear. V lost 4 bases to trimming and J lost 4 bases, with 11 bases between them. Germline CDR1 reads SGDLS; CDR2 reads YYNGEE. This CDR3 spans 14 amino acids. CDR3 sequence reads: CASSPMGSTGELFF. Written as DNA, the CDR3 is TGTGCCAGCAGCCCTATGGGCAGCACCGGGGAGCTGTTTTTT.

This chain joins TRBV5-5 and TRBJ2-1; D perhaps matches TRBD2 (6 bases). Germline-derived CDR1 and CDR2 are SGHKS and YYEKEE (reference sequence). The ends were cut back, 4 bases at V and 4 bases at J, with 15 bases in the middle. This CDR3 is 15 amino acids long. CDR3: CASSPGSGWYNEQFF. CDR3 DNA: TGTGCCAGCAGCCCCGGAAGCGGGTGGTACAATGAGCAGTTCTTC.

The gene calls are TRBV5-4 and TRBJ2-7, with 11 bases lining up with TRBD2. Germline CDR1 reads SGHNT; CDR2 reads YYREEE (reference sequence). There are 15 residues in the CDR3. J lost 1 base, V lost 1 base, and 1 base had no gene match. CDR3 DNA: TGTGCCAGCAGCTTGACTAGCGGGAGTTCCTACGAGCAGTACTTC. Translating gives CASSLTSGSSYEQYF.

The chain has TRBV7-9 and TRBJ1-5; 9 bases match TRBD1. Germline lookup yields CDR1 SEHNR and CDR2 FQNEAQ (reference sequence). The CDR3 has 18 amino acids. V was clipped by 1 base and J by 0 bases; unmatched bases: 7. The CDR3 here is CASSLGGTGLYSNQPQHF. The CDR3 bases are TGTGCCAGCAGCTTAGGAGGGACAGGGCTTTATAGCAATCAGCCCCAGCATTTT. The whole variable domain, filled in from reference TRBV7-9 and TRBJ1-5, reads DTGVSQNPRHKITKRGQNVTFRCDPISEHNRLYWYRQTLGQGPEFLTYFQNEAQLEKSRLLSDRFSAERPKGSFSTLEIQRTEQGDSAMYLCASSLGGTGLYSNQPQHFGDGTRLSIL.